A single sample gave rise to the 28 T cell receptor beta chains below, sequenced in a study of control samples from healthy donors and cancer patients. Using immunoSEQ multiplex PCR, the repertoire was profiled, and TCRdb retains in-frame clones only, with some absent. This table holds some 29,000 clones, roughly 87% found once. Input material: formalin-fixed, paraffin-embedded tissue. These receptor sequences come from a female donor with melanoma.

The chain has TRBV6-1 and TRBJ1-5; the D gene is possibly TRBD1 (6 bases). Germline values: CDR1 MNHNS, CDR2 SASEGT. The CDR3 consists of 16 residues. V was cut by 3 bases and J by 3 bases, with 15 bases left in between. This CDR3 reads CASSDGPTGINQPQHF. CDR3 nucleotides: TGTGCCAGCAGTGATGGGCCAACAGGGATCAATCAGCCCCAGCATTTT.

This rearrangement joins TRBV4-1 to TRBJ1-4; D is possibly TRBD1 (5 bases). V shed 4 bases and J shed 0 bases, with 12 bases lying between them. CDR1 is MGHRA and CDR2 is YSYEKL in the germline V gene. The CDR3 totals 16 residues. The CDR3: CASSLTWGATNEKLFF. CDR3 coding DNA: TGCGCCAGCAGCCTCACGTGGGGGGCAACTAATGAAAAACTGTTTTTT.

The chain recombines TRBV6-5 with TRBJ1-1, with a weak D call TRBD1 (6 bases). Per the germline V gene, CDR1 is MNHEY and CDR2 is SVGAGI. The CDR3 is 13 amino acids. The ends were cut back, 6 bases at V and 1 base at J, with 9 bases in the middle. The CDR3 nucleotides read TGTGCCAGCAGAACAGGGCAGAACACTGAAGCTTTCTTT. Amino acid sequence: CASRTGQNTEAFF.

The J gene is TRBJ2-1, the V gene TRBV4-1; weak D call: TRBD1 (6 bases). This CDR3 has 14 amino acids. Germline values: CDR1 MGHRA, CDR2 YSYEKL. V dropped 1 base and J dropped 9 bases, with 13 bases sitting between them. The DNA for the CDR3 is TGCGCCAGCAGCCAAGCGCAAGGGACACCTGAGCAGTTCTTC. Encoded protein: CASSQAQGTPEQFF.

The gene calls are TRBV18 and TRBJ2-3; possibly TRBD2 for D (5 bases). The CDR3 length is 15 residues. Germline V gene lookup returns CDR1 KGHSH and CDR2 LQKENI. V was trimmed by 3 bases and J by 6 bases, leaving 16 bases between them. CDR3 sequence reads: CASSPSGWTRDTQYF. The CDR3 DNA reads as TGTGCCAGCTCACCGTCGGGGTGGACGAGGGATACGCAGTATTTT.

The chain recombines TRBV6-1 with TRBJ2-3, with a tentative D call TRBD2 (6 bases). This CDR3 region has 17 residues. V lost 0 bases and J 1 base, leaving 14 bases between the germline ends. The germline gives CDR1 MNHNS, CDR2 SASEGT. For the CDR3, the DNA is TGTGCCAGCAGTGAAGCTTGGAGGGTCGGCGGCACAGATACGCAGTATTTT. Translation gives CASSEAWRVGGTDTQYF.

The genes are TRBV30 and TRBJ1-3; D might be TRBD1 (5 bases). This CDR3 is built from 15 residues. V lost 1 base and J lost 2, with 12 bases in between. CDR1 GTSNPN and CDR2 SVGIG come from the germline V gene (reference sequence). The CDR3 is CAWSGLGGTGNTIYF. In DNA, the CDR3 is TGTGCCTGGAGTGGATTGGGGGGAACTGGAAACACCATATATTTT.

The chain combines TRBV3-1 (or the pseudogene TRBV3-2) with TRBJ2-7; D call uncertain. This CDR3 has 11 residues. Deletions cut 4 bases from V and 4 bases from J, with 5 bases between. Germline V gene sequence: CDR1 LGHDT, CDR2 YNNKEL (reference sequence). The chain's CDR3 is CASSPGYEQYF. CDR3 nucleotide sequence: TGTGCCAGCAGCCCGGGTTACGAGCAGTACTTC.

Comments on this clone: At one boundary the junction diverges from the germline segment, which might be a read error. V usage is TRBV11-2 and J usage is TRBJ2-7, with a weak D call TRBD1 (6 bases). CDR1 is SGHAT and CDR2 is FQNNGV in the germline V gene. The CDR3 extends over 14 amino acids. The CDR3 loop reads CASSPPGQIYEQYF. DNA of the CDR3: TGTGCTAGCAGCCCACCAGGACAGATATACGAGCAGTACTTC.

V gene TRBV11-2 combines with J gene TRBJ2-7, with TRBD1 matching 8 bases. Germline V CDR1 and CDR2: SGHAT, FQNNGV. This CDR3 region has 15 residues. Trimming at V came to 5 bases and at J to 3 bases, leaving 9 bases not matched to a gene. The CDR3 is CASSRDRGEYYEQYF. DNA for the CDR3: TGTGCCAGCAGCCGCGACAGGGGCGAGTACTACGAGCAGTACTTC.

The chain couples TRBV6-2 or TRBV6-3 to TRBJ1-1, with D hard to call. Germline CDR1 is MNHEY and CDR2 is SVGEGT. The CDR3 consists of 12 residues. Trimming took 1 base from V and 8 from J, leaving 8 bases between them. CDR3 sequence: CASSYLMREAFF. Here the CDR3 DNA reads TGTGCCAGCAGTTACTTAATGAGGGAAGCTTTCTTT.

V is TRBV2 and J is TRBJ2-1; D unresolved. Germline CDR1 reads SNHLY; CDR2 reads FYNNEI. The CDR3 totals 11 residues. Deletions cut 0 bases from V and 15 bases from J, with 9 bases between. The CDR3 is CASSEARERFF. Written as DNA, the CDR3 is TGTGCCAGCAGTGAAGCTAGAGAACGGTTCTTC.

In its sample, this clone was seen once. The V and J genes are TRBV6-2 or TRBV6-3 and TRBJ2-1; 11 bases line up with TRBD2. The CDR3 has 14 residues. V dropped 2 bases and J dropped 9; count of bases not matched to a gene: 3. Germline loops: CDR1 MNHEY, CDR2 SVGEGT. In DNA form, the CDR3 reads TGTGCCAGCAGTTACCAACTAGCGGGAGTTGAGCAGTTCTTC. Protein product: CASSYQLAGVEQFF.

This chain links TRBV2 with TRBJ1-6; D ambiguous. This CDR3 comprises 15 residues. The V end lost 6 bases, the J end lost 2 bases, and 11 bases lay between the germline ends. Per germline, CDR1 SNHLY and CDR2 FYNNEI. CDR3 amino acids: CASSGLDPYNSPLHF. CDR3 nucleotides: TGTGCCAGCAGCGGTCTGGACCCCTATAATTCACCCCTCCACTTT.

The chain combines TRBV10-1 with TRBJ1-3; D gene ambiguous. This CDR3 is built from 17 residues. V was trimmed by 11 bases and J by 4 bases, leaving 27 bases between them. Germline CDR1 is WNHNN and CDR2 is SYGVQD (reference sequence). The CDR3 sequence is CALTKSSQILGGNTIYF. In DNA form, the CDR3 reads TGCGCCCTTACGAAGTCATCCCAAATCCTGGGGGGAAACACCATATATTTT.

The chain uses TRBV19 and TRBJ2-2; the match to TRBD2 covers 7 bases. The V gene end was trimmed by 6 bases and the J gene end by 5 bases; junction bases not matched to a gene: 6. The germline V gene has CDR1 LNHDA and CDR2 SQIVND (reference sequence). The CDR3 sequence is 14 residues long. This CDR3 reads CASSPRGNTGELFF. In nucleotides, the CDR3 is TGTGCCAGTAGCCCGCGGGGGAATACCGGGGAGCTGTTTTTT.

The J gene is TRBJ2-3, the V gene TRBV7-6; the match to TRBD2 covers 12 bases. Germline lookup yields CDR1 SGHVS and CDR2 FNYEAQ. CDR3 size: 20 residues. V lost 6 bases to trimming and J lost 4 bases; unmatched junction nucleotides: 20. CDR3 protein: CASSTLRGPSGRAWADTQYF. For the CDR3, the DNA is TGTGCCAGCAGTACTCTCCGGGGGCCTAGCGGGAGGGCCTGGGCAGATACGCAGTATTTT.

In the case of this clone: Other DNA sequences in the sample encode the same CDR3. This sequence joins TRBV4-1 and TRBJ1-1; D remains unclear. V dropped 2 bases and J dropped 2 bases, with 6 bases sitting between them. Germline CDR1 reads MGHRA; CDR2 reads YSYEKL. There are 13 residues in the CDR3. The chain's CDR3 is CASSQSVNTEAFF. The CDR3 nucleotides read TGCGCCAGCAGCCAATCAGTCAACACTGAAGCTTTCTTT.

The CDR3 DNA reads TGTGCCAGCAGATACTTCCTGAACACTGAAGCTTTCTTT. This gives the protein CASRYFLNTEAFF. J is TRBJ1-1 and V is TRBV2, with D hard to call. CDR3 length equals 13 residues. Germline lookup yields CDR1 SNHLY and CDR2 FYNNEI. Trimming removed 6 bases from V and 0 bases from J, with 8 bases in between.

Concerning this clone: One base separates it from a far larger clone, so it is likely a read error. Other DNA sequences in this sample translate to the same CDR3. The chain links TRBV7-9 to TRBJ1-6; D unresolved. This CDR3 region has 12 residues. V was trimmed by 0 bases and J by 14 bases, leaving 8 bases between them. The germline V gene encodes CDR1 SEHNR and CDR2 FQNEAQ (reference sequence). In DNA form, the CDR3 reads TGTGCCAGCAGCTTAGCCCGAGGGACCCTCCACTTT. Amino acid sequence: CASSLARGTLHF. Full variable domain (missing parts from reference TRBV7-9 and TRBJ1-6): DTGVSQNPRHKITKRGQNVTFRCDPISEHNRLYWYRQTLGQGPEFLTYFQNEAQLEKSRLLSDRFSAERPKGSFSTLEIQRTEQGDSAMYLCASSLARGTLHFGNGTRLTVT.

The chain couples TRBV7-2 to TRBJ2-1, with TRBD2 identical over 15 bases. The germline gives CDR1 SGHTA, CDR2 FQGNSA. Trimming at V came to 3 bases and at J to 8 bases, leaving 5 bases not matched to a gene. The CDR3 contains 16 residues. The CDR3 DNA reads as TGTGCCAGCAGCTTCGGGACTAGCGGGAGGAATGATGAGCAGTTCTTC. Its translation is CASSFGTSGRNDEQFF.

The rearrangement uses TRBV6-5 and TRBJ1-4; 9 nucleotides align to TRBD1. With V trimmed by 6 bases and J by 6 bases, 5 bases remained unmatched. CDR3 length: 14 amino acids. Germline-derived CDR1 and CDR2 are MNHEY and SVGAGI. This CDR3 is CASSAGTGYEKLFF. The CDR3 bases are TGTGCCAGCAGCGCCGGGACAGGGTATGAAAAACTGTTTTTT.

This chain links TRBV6-5 with TRBJ1-1; no reliable D call. Germline V gene lookup returns CDR1 MNHEY and CDR2 SVGAGI. The CDR3 extends over 12 amino acids. Trimming took off 8 bases at V and 3 bases at J, with 10 bases between the two ends. The CDR3 here is CASGWTDTEAFF. The CDR3 coding sequence is TGTGCCAGCGGCTGGACGGACACTGAAGCTTTCTTT.

The J gene is TRBJ1-1, the V gene TRBV5-1, with D tentatively TRBD1 (6 bases). In germline, CDR1 is SGHRS, CDR2 YFSETQ. The CDR3 loop spans 16 amino acids. Trimming took off 1 base at V and 0 bases at J, with 13 bases between the two ends. This chain's CDR3 is CASSLRIGGLNTEAFF. For the CDR3, the DNA is TGCGCCAGCAGCTTGCGGATAGGGGGGTTGAACACTGAAGCTTTCTTT.

The rearrangement joins TRBV7-9 to TRBJ1-3, with a weak D call TRBD1 (5 bases). CDR1 is SEHNR and CDR2 is FQNEAQ in the germline V gene (reference sequence). V was trimmed by 3 bases and J by 7 bases, leaving 13 bases between them. The CDR3 runs to 14 residues. DNA for the CDR3: TGTGCCAGCAGCTTTTCACCCGGGACGAACACCATATATTTT. Amino acids: CASSFSPGTNTIYF.

The chain employs TRBV7-9 and TRBJ2-1; D is possibly TRBD1 (6 bases). Trimming removed 1 base from V and 7 bases from J, with 11 bases in between. From germline, CDR1 is SEHNR and CDR2 FQNEAQ (reference sequence). This CDR3 contains 14 residues. For the CDR3, the DNA is TGTGCCAGCAGCTTAGAACAGGGAAATAATGAGCAGTTCTTC. As protein: CASSLEQGNNEQFF.

The CDR3, as DNA: TGCGCCAGCAGCCAAGGGGGGACTAGCGGAATTCTCGGGGAGCTGTTTTTT. Its translation: CASSQGGTSGILGELFF. This rearrangement joins TRBV4-3 to TRBJ2-2, with 11 bases matching TRBD2. Germline loops: CDR1 LGHNA, CDR2 YSLEER. The length of the CDR3 is 17 residues. V shed 1 base and J 7 bases; nucleotides not matched to a gene: 8.

The chain recombines TRBV13 with TRBJ1-1; 8 bases fit TRBD1. Germline V gene lookup returns CDR1 PRHDT and CDR2 FYEKMQ (reference sequence). This CDR3 is 12 amino acids long. With V trimmed by 4 bases and J by 6 bases, 1 base remained unmatched. The CDR3 DNA follows: TGTGCCAGCAGCTCGACAGGGGCTGAAGCTTTCTTT. The encoded protein is CASSSTGAEAFF.